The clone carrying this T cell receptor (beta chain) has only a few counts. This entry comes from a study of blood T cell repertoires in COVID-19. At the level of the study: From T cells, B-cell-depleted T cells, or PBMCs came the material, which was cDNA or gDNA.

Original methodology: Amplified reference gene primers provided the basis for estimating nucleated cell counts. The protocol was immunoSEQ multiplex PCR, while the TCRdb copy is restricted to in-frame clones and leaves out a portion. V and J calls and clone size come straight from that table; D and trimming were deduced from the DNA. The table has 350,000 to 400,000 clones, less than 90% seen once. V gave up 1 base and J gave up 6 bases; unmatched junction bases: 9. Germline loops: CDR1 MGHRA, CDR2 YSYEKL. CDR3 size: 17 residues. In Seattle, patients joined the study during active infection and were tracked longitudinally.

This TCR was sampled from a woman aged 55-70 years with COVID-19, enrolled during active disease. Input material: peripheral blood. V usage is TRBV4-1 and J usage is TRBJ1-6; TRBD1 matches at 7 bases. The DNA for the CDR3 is TGCGCCAGCAGCCAAGTGGTGGGAACAGGGGCTAATTCACCCCTCCACTTT. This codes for CASSQVVGTGANSPLHF.